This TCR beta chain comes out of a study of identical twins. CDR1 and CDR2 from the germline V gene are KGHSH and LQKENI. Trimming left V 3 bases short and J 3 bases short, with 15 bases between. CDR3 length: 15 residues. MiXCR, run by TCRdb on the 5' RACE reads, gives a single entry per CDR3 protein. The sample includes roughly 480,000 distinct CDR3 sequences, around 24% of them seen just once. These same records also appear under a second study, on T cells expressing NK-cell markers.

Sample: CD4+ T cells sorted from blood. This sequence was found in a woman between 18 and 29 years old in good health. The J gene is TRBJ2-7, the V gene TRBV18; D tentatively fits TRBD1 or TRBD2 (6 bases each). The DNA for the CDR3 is TGTGCCAGCTCACCGAGGAAGGGGGGAGACTACGAGCAGTACTTC. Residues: CASSPRKGGDYEQYF.